This T cell receptor (beta chain) derives from a study of control samples from healthy donors and cancer patients. The CDR3 is made up of 16 amino acids. Germline V CDR1 and CDR2: SGHNT, YENEEA. The V segment lost 4 bases and the J segment 3 bases; nucleotides outside the gene matches: 3. This clone was found once. Sequenced by immunoSEQ multiplex PCR; TCRdb stores in-frame clones only, minus some. Here the sample spans tens of thousands of clones, over 90% being singletons. Sequenced input: PBMCs. The chain uses TRBV11-3 and TRBJ2-5, with 15 bases that match TRBD2. The receptor was derived from a woman between 50 and 59 years old with head and neck cancer. Here the CDR3 DNA reads TGTGCCAGCAGCTCGGGACTAGCGGGGGGTGAAGAGACCCAGTACTTC. Amino acid sequence: CASSSGLAGGEETQYF. The variable domain in full, with the rest retrieved from reference TRBV11-3 and TRBJ2-5, is EAGVVQSPRYKIIEKKQPVAFWCNPISGHNTLYWYLQNLGQGPELLIRYENEEAVDDSQLPKDRFSAERLKGVDSTLKIQPAELGDSAVYLCASSSGLAGGEETQYFGPGTRLLVL.